The next 20 T cell receptor beta chains were all read from a single sample in a study of blood T cell repertoires in COVID-19. Assay: immunoSEQ multiplex PCR; the TCRdb copy retains only in-frame clones and omits some. The table includes roughly 380,000 clones, approximately 89% detected once. Sample: peripheral blood. The source of these receptors is a woman aged 55 to 70 with COVID-19, enrolled during active disease.

The chain couples TRBV12-3 or TRBV12-4 to TRBJ2-2, with TRBD1 as a possible D gene (6 bases). The CDR3 spans 13 residues. The V gene lost 10 bases and the J gene lost 6 bases, with 15 bases spanning the gap. The CDR3 bases are TGTGCCATGGGGACACCCAAGGCCGGGGAGCTGTTTTTT. This sequence encodes CAMGTPKAGELFF.

The chain links TRBV27 to TRBJ1-5, with 7 bases matching TRBD1. Looked up from germline, CDR1 is MNHEY and CDR2 is SMNVEV (reference sequence). V lost 3 bases to trimming and J lost 7 bases; unmatched junction nucleotides: 3. CDR3 length equals 13 residues. The CDR3, as DNA: TGTGCCAGCAGTTTTGACAGGGTACAGCCCCAGCATTTT. It encodes CASSFDRVQPQHF.

In its sample, this clone was seen a few times. This chain connects TRBV25-1 to TRBJ1-2; D is unresolved. Germline loops: CDR1 MGHDK, CDR2 SYGVNS. The CDR3 runs 14 residues. Trimming took off 5 bases at V and 4 bases at J, with 14 bases between the two ends. The CDR3 spells CASSRGGIGYGYTF. The DNA of the CDR3 is TGTGCCAGCAGTCGCGGCGGGATTGGCTATGGCTACACCTTC.

The chain joins TRBV28 to TRBJ1-6; D is perhaps TRBD1 (6 bases). The germline V gene encodes CDR1 MDHEN and CDR2 SYDVKM. The V gene lost 2 bases and the J gene lost 8 bases, with 13 bases spanning the gap. The CDR3 contains 15 residues. CDR3 DNA sequence: TGTGCCAGCAGTTTAGGTACAGGGATCCATTCACCCCTCCACTTT. Translated: CASSLGTGIHSPLHF.

This clone was counted a single time. In the same sample, other DNA sequences code for this CDR3. The V and J genes are TRBV7-3 and TRBJ1-1; a weak D match, TRBD1 (5 bases). The CDR3 consists of 13 residues. V dropped 4 bases and J dropped 2 bases, with 8 bases sitting between them. In germline, CDR1 is SGHTA, CDR2 FQGTGA. CDR3 in amino acids: CASSSQENTEAFF. The CDR3, as DNA: TGTGCCAGCAGCTCACAGGAAAACACTGAAGCTTTCTTT.

V gene TRBV6-5 combines with J gene TRBJ2-5; perhaps TRBD1 as D (6 bases). The CDR3 runs to 15 residues. Germline CDR1 and CDR2: MNHEY and SVGAGI. The germline V and J ends were trimmed by 6 bases and 7 bases, with 21 bases remaining between them. The CDR3 here is CASSYRDTSSGTQYF. The CDR3 bases are TGTGCCAGCAGCTACCGGGACACATCGTCCGGGACCCAGTACTTC.

This clone came up once. This same CDR3 is encoded by further DNA sequences in the sample. This rearrangement joins TRBV4-1 to TRBJ2-7; 10 positions agree with TRBD1. Germline V gives CDR1 MGHRA, CDR2 YSYEKL. The CDR3 contains 15 residues. Germline trimming cut 3 bases from V and 3 bases from J; bases unmatched to any gene: 5. The CDR3 here is CASSHPGQGIYEQYF. In DNA form, the CDR3 reads TGCGCCAGCAGCCACCCGGGACAGGGGATCTACGAGCAGTACTTC.

This clone showed up just a few times. The CDR3 DNA reads TGTGCCAGCAGCTACCTAGCGGGGGACGGAACAGATACGCAGTATTTT. Protein product: CASSYLAGDGTDTQYF. This chain uses TRBV11-1 with TRBJ2-3, with 10 nucleotides matching TRBD2. This CDR3 is 16 amino acids long. V was clipped by 4 bases and J by 3 bases; unmatched bases: 7. Per the germline V gene, CDR1 is SGHAT and CDR2 is FQDESV (reference sequence).

The chain uses TRBV6-5 and TRBJ1-1; D not certain. The V end was cut by 4 bases, the J end by 8 bases, with 17 bases between. The CDR3 has 14 residues. Germline-derived CDR1 and CDR2 are MNHEY and SVGAGI. The CDR3 reads CASSSPDGRIEAFF. The CDR3 region has the DNA TGTGCCAGCAGTTCCCCAGACGGGAGAATAGAAGCTTTCTTT.

The rearrangement uses TRBV10-3 and TRBJ1-1; 7 positions match TRBD1. Germline V gives CDR1 ENHRY, CDR2 SYGVKD. The CDR3 has 16 residues. With 0 bases clipped from V and 7 bases from J, the junction kept 11 bases outside the gene matches. The CDR3 protein is CAISESGTGAVDEAFF. The CDR3 DNA sequence: TGTGCCATCAGTGAGTCGGGAACAGGGGCTGTTGATGAAGCTTTCTTT.

The V call is TRBV5-4, the J call TRBJ2-7; a possible D gene is TRBD2 (7 bases). The CDR3 is made up of 16 amino acids. Deletions cut 4 bases from V and 1 base from J, with 18 bases between. CDR1 and CDR2 from the germline V gene are SGHNT and YYREEE (reference sequence). DNA for the CDR3: TGTGCCAGCAGCGGGCGGGGAGGGGGGTTATCCTACGAGCAGTACTTC. Translating it yields CASSGRGGGLSYEQYF.

This chain joins TRBV28 and TRBJ2-7; a weak D match, TRBD2 (5 bases). The CDR3 sequence is 12 residues long. V shed 5 bases and J shed 10 bases, with 15 bases lying between them. Looked up from germline, CDR1 is MDHEN and CDR2 is SYDVKM. CDR3 in DNA: TGTGCCAGCAGTCTCGCCGACCGGGGACAGTACTTC. Translation: CASSLADRGQYF. The complete variable domain, with remaining parts taken from reference TRBV28 and TRBJ2-7, reads DVKVTQSSRYLVKRTGEKVFLECVQDMDHENMFWYRQDPGLGLRLIYFSYDVKMKEKGDIPEGYSVSREKKERFSLILESASTNQTSMYLCASSLADRGQYFGPGTRLTVT.

The chain has TRBV5-1 and TRBJ1-1; D is ambiguous. V lost 0 bases, J lost 1 base, and 7 bases lay in between. The CDR3 loop spans 14 amino acids. Germline V gives CDR1 SGHRS, CDR2 YFSETQ. CDR3: CASSLDITNTEAFF. The DNA for the CDR3 is TGCGCCAGCAGCTTGGACATAACGAACACTGAAGCTTTCTTT.

The rearrangement links TRBV11-2 to TRBJ2-2; D gene uncertain. Trimming cost V 5 bases and J 0 bases, with 10 bases left between them. This CDR3 has 15 amino acids. Germline V gives CDR1 SGHAT, CDR2 FQNNGV. The CDR3 nucleotides are TGTGCCAGCAGCCTCCTCGGTGCGAACACCGGGGAGCTGTTTTTT. This gives the protein CASSLLGANTGELFF.

The gene calls are TRBV15 and TRBJ2-3; 12 nucleotides agree with TRBD2. The CDR3 length is 17 residues. V trimming: 5 bases; J trimming: 0 bases; junction bases outside the gene matches: 6. The germline CDR1 and CDR2 sequences are LNHNV and YYDKDF (reference sequence). The CDR3 DNA is TGTGCCACCAGCGGAGGCGGACTAGCGGGGAGCACAGATACGCAGTATTTT. Amino acid sequence: CATSGGGLAGSTDTQYF. The full variable domain, rest sourced from reference TRBV15 and TRBJ2-3, is DAMVIQNPRYQVTQFGKPVTLSCSQTLNHNVMYWYQQKSSQAPKLLFHYYDKDFNNEADTPDNFQSRRPNTSFCFLDIRSPGLGDTAMYLCATSGGGLAGSTDTQYFGPGTRLTVL.

V is TRBV19 and J is TRBJ2-3; a weak D match, TRBD2 (6 bases). Looked up from germline, CDR1 is LNHDA and CDR2 is SQIVND (reference sequence). V lost 7 bases and J lost 1, with 15 bases in between. The CDR3 runs 15 residues. The DNA for the CDR3 is TGTGCCAGTATGCGCGGGCGGGGCGGCACAGATACGCAGTATTTT. This gives the protein CASMRGRGGTDTQYF. The full variable domain, rest sourced from reference TRBV19 and TRBJ2-3, is DGGITQSPKYLFRKEGQNVTLSCEQNLNHDAMYWYRQDPGQGLRLIYYSQIVNDFQKGDIAEGYSVSREKKESFPLTVTSAQKNPTAFYLCASMRGRGGTDTQYFGPGTRLTVL.

The genes are TRBV19 and TRBJ2-3, with TRBD2 matching over 10 bases. CDR1 LNHDA and CDR2 SQIVND come from the germline V gene (reference sequence). The CDR3 sequence is 15 residues long. J lost 5 bases, V lost 4 bases, and 6 bases had no gene match. CDR3 DNA: TGTGCCAGTAGTAATATAGCGGGGGGAGGAGATACGCAGTATTTT. Protein product: CASSNIAGGGDTQYF.

This sequence joins TRBV7-9 and TRBJ2-5; D perhaps matches TRBD1 (6 bases). CDR3 length: 14 residues. The V end was cut by 5 bases, the J end by 3 bases, with 13 bases between. In germline, CDR1 is SEHNR, CDR2 FQNEAQ (reference sequence). CDR3 nucleotides: TGTGCCAGCAGCATTGGACAGCCTAAAGAGACCCAGTACTTC. It yields the protein CASSIGQPKETQYF. Variable domain in full (rest from reference TRBV7-9 and TRBJ2-5): DTGVSQNPRHKITKRGQNVTFRCDPISEHNRLYWYRQTLGQGPEFLTYFQNEAQLEKSRLLSDRFSAERPKGSFSTLEIQRTEQGDSAMYLCASSIGQPKETQYFGPGTRLLVL.

The V call is TRBV27, the J call TRBJ1-6; weak D call: TRBD1 (5 bases). Germline CDR1 is MNHEY and CDR2 is SMNVEV (reference sequence). This CDR3 is built from 16 residues. Trimming stripped 2 bases from V and 8 bases from J, with 16 bases between. The CDR3 DNA reads TGTGCCAGCAGTTTAAATATATCCCCAGGGCATTCACCCCTCCACTTT. This gives the protein CASSLNISPGHSPLHF.

The chain employs TRBV6-6 and TRBJ1-2; D gene unclear. The CDR3 runs 14 residues. Germline CDR1 reads MNHNY; CDR2 reads SVGAGI (reference sequence). V was clipped by 6 bases and J by 0 bases, with 11 bases between them. This CDR3 reads CASSPGSANYGYTF. Here the CDR3 DNA reads TGTGCCAGCAGCCCAGGTTCAGCTAACTATGGCTACACCTTC.